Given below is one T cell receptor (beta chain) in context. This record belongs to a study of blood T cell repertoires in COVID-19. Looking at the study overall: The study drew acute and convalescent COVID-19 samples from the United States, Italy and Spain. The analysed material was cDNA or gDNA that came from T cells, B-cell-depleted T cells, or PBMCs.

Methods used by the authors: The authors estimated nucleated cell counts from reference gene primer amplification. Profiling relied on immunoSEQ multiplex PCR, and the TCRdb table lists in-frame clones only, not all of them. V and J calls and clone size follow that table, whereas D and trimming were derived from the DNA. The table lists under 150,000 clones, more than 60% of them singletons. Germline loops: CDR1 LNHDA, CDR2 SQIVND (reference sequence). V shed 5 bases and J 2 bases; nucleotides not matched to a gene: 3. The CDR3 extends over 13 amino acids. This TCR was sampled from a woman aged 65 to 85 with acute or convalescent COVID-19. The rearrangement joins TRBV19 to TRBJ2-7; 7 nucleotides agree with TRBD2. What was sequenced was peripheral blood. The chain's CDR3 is CASSVTSAYEQYF. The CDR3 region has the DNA TGTGCCAGTAGTGTCACTAGCGCCTACGAGCAGTACTTC.